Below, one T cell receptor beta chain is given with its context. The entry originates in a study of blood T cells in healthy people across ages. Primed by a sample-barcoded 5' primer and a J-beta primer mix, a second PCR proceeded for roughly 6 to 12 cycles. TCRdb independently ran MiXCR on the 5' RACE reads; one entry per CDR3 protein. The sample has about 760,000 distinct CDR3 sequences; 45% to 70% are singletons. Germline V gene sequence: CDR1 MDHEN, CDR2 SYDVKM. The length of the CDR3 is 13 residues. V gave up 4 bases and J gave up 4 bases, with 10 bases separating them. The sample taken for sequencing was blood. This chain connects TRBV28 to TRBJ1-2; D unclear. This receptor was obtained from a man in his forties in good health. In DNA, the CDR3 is TGTGCCAGCAGTTCCACAGAGACCTATGGCTACACCTTC. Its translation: CASSSTETYGYTF.